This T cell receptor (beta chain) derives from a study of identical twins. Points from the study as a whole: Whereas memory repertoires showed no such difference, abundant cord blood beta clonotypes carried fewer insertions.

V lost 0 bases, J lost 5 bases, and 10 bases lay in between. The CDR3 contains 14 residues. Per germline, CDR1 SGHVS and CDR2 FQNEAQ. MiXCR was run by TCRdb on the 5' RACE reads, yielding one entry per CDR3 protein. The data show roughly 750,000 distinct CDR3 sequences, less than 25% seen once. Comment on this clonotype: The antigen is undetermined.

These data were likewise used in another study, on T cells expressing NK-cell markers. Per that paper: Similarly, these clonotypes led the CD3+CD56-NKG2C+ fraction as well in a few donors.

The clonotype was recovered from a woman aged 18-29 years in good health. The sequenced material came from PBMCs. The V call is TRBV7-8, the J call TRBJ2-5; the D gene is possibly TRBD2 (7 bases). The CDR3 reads CASSLAGGHETQYF. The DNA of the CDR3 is TGTGCCAGCAGCTTAGCGGGGGGGCATGAGACCCAGTACTTC.